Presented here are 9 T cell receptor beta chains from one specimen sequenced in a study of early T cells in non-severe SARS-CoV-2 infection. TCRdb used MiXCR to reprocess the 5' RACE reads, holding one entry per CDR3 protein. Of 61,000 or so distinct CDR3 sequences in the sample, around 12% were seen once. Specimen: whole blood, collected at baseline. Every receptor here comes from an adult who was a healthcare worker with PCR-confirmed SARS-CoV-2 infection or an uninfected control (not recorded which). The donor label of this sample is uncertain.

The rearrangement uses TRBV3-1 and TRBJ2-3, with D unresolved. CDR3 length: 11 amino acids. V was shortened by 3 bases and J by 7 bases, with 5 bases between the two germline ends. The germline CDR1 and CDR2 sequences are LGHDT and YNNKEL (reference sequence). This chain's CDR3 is CASSQSYTQYF. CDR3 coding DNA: TGTGCCAGCAGCCAGAGCTATACGCAGTATTTT.

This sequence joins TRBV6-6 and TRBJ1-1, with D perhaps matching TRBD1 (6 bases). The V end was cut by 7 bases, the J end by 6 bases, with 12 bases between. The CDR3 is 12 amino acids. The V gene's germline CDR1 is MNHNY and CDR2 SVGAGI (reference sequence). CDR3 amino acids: CASNIRGAEAFF. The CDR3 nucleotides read TGTGCCAGCAATATCAGGGGCGCTGAAGCTTTCTTT.

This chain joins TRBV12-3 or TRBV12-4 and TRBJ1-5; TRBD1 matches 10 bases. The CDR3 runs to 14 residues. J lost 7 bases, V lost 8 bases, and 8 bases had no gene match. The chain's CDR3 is CASGGTGANQPQHF. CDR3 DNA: TGTGCCAGCGGAGGGACAGGGGCTAACCAGCCCCAGCATTTT.

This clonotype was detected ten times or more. The CDR3, as DNA: TGTGCCAGCAGCCAGAGACAGGCGAGGAACACCGGGGAGCTGTTTTTT. The encoded protein is CASSQRQARNTGELFF. The chain has TRBV7-8 and TRBJ2-2; possible D gene TRBD1, 6 bases. The CDR3 loop spans 16 amino acids. CDR1 is SGHVS and CDR2 is FQNEAQ in the germline V gene. V was clipped by 5 bases and J by 1 base, with 14 bases between them.

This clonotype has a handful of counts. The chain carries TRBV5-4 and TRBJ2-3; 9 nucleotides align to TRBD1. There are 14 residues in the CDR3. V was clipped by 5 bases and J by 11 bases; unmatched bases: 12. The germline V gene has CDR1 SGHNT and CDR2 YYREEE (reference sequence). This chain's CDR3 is CASRNTGGALRQYF. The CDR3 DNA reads TGTGCCAGCAGAAATACAGGGGGCGCATTAAGGCAGTATTTT. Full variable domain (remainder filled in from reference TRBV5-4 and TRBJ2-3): ETGVTQSPTHLIKTRGQQVTLRCSSQSGHNTVSWYQQALGQGPQFIFQYYREEENGRGNFPPRFSGLQFPNYSSELNVNALELDDSALYLCASRNTGGALRQYFGPGTRLTVL.

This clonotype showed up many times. The CDR3 here is CASSLYGVTGLETQYF. The CDR3 bases are TGTGCCAGCAGCTTGTATGGGGTGACAGGGTTGGAGACCCAGTACTTC. The rearrangement uses TRBV5-5 and TRBJ2-5; 7 bases match TRBD1. The CDR3 has 16 amino acids. The V and J ends lost 1 base and 5 bases, in that order; junction bases with no gene match: 11. Germline lookup yields CDR1 SGHKS and CDR2 YYEKEE (reference sequence).

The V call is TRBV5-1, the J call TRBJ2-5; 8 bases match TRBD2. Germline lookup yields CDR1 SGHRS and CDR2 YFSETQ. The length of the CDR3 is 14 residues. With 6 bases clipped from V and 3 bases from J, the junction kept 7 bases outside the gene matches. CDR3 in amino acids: CASKTGLAEETQYF. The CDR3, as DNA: TGCGCCAGCAAGACTGGACTAGCCGAAGAGACCCAGTACTTC.

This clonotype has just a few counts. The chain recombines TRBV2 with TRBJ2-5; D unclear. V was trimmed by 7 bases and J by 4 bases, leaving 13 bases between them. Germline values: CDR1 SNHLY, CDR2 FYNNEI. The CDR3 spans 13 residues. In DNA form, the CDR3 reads TGTGCCAGCACGGGCCTCCCAGGAGAGACCCAGTACTTC. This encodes CASTGLPGETQYF.

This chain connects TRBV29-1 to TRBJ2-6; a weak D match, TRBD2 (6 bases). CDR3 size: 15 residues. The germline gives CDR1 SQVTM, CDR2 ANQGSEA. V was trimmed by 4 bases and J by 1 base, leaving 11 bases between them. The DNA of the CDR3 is TGCAGCGTTGTTTTCGGGGGATCTGGGGCCAACGTCCTGACTTTC. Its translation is CSVVFGGSGANVLTF.